This T cell receptor beta chain emerged from a study of blood T cells in healthy people across ages. Broader study findings: There were more naive CD4+ cells and higher diversity in long-lived donors than in aged donors. CMV status of donors was unknown, possibly confounding expanded clonotype changes.

A minimum of 7 million PBMCs was isolated per sample. This clonotype was found many times. No antigen is known for it. Germline CDR1 and CDR2: SGDLS and YYNGEE. Trimming left V 5 bases short and J 0 bases short, with 7 bases between. This CDR3 comprises 13 residues. Sample-barcoded 5' priming and a J-beta primer mix drove a second PCR of roughly 6 to 12 cycles. Unique molecular identifiers of 12 random nucleotides labeled each cDNA. TCRdb itself ran the 5' RACE reads through MiXCR, one entry per CDR3 protein. Of about 1.5 million distinct CDR3 sequences in the sample, approximately 42% were seen once. Sequencing was done on a sample of blood. The chain is built from TRBV9 and TRBJ2-3; D is uncertain. The source is a woman between 18 and 29 years old in good health. This CDR3 is CASSGASTDTQYF. DNA of the CDR3: TGTGCCAGCAGTGGAGCGAGCACAGATACGCAGTATTTT.